Listed below are T cell receptor beta chains from one sample, sequenced in a study of T cells in Graves' hyperthyroidism and ophthalmopathy. MiXCR, applied by TCRdb to the multiplex PCR reads, yields one record per CDR3 protein. The sample carries around 270,000 distinct CDR3 sequences, approximately 18% recorded once. The sample comprised blood. The receptors stem from a man aged 50 or older with Graves' ophthalmopathy. Each CDR3 is given with its conserved first and last residue. Fields, in order: CDR3 protein, V gene, D gene. A D gene is named only where the DNA matches it firmly.

cdr3_aa: CASSLGDDRVTQYF; v_call: TRBV5-1; d_call: .
cdr3_aa: CATIRTDSYEQYF; v_call: TRBV10-2; d_call: .
cdr3_aa: CASSSAGAQETQYF; v_call: TRBV11-2; d_call: .
cdr3_aa: CASSVWTSEQNIQYF; v_call: TRBV6-1; d_call: TRBD2
cdr3_aa: CASSIARTSGSTDTQYF; v_call: TRBV19; d_call: TRBD2
cdr3_aa: CAWGRANTEAFF; v_call: TRBV30; d_call: .
cdr3_aa: CASSPGTGEREQYF; v_call: TRBV11-2; d_call: TRBD1
cdr3_aa: CASSFFLRFSNQPQHF; v_call: TRBV12-3/TRBV12-4; d_call: .
cdr3_aa: CAISTGTGGETQYF; v_call: TRBV10-3; d_call: TRBD1
cdr3_aa: CASSPPTPNTGELFF; v_call: TRBV18; d_call: .
cdr3_aa: CASSSPLAGPRDEQFF; v_call: TRBV7-8; d_call: TRBD2
cdr3_aa: CASRTSGVDEQFF; v_call: TRBV11-2; d_call: TRBD2
cdr3_aa: CASTLEGGSYNEQFF; v_call: TRBV7-9; d_call: .
cdr3_aa: CATAAAGTGINQPQHF; v_call: TRBV24-1; d_call: TRBD1
cdr3_aa: CAWSSTGGSPLHF; v_call: TRBV30; d_call: .
cdr3_aa: CASSLGQGQRATNEKLFF; v_call: TRBV5-1; d_call: TRBD1
cdr3_aa: CASSIDHGPGLAYNEQFF; v_call: TRBV19; d_call: TRBD2
cdr3_aa: CASLRQLNTEAFF; v_call: TRBV7-2; d_call: .
cdr3_aa: CASSYLAVQGNEQFF; v_call: TRBV6-6; d_call: .
cdr3_aa: CASSSTGGLETQHF; v_call: TRBV7-3; d_call: TRBD1
cdr3_aa: CASSPIRDLRSEQYF; v_call: TRBV28; d_call: .
cdr3_aa: CASSPPWRAGANVLTF; v_call: TRBV28; d_call: .
cdr3_aa: CASSRDGTSGKETQYF; v_call: TRBV4-1; d_call: TRBD2
cdr3_aa: CASSGDHSGGQYF; v_call: TRBV3-1; d_call: TRBD2
cdr3_aa: CASSSRSGARETQYF; v_call: TRBV11-1; d_call: .
cdr3_aa: CSVRTGLATEAFF; v_call: TRBV29-1; d_call: TRBD1
cdr3_aa: CASSTPKLAVRETQYF; v_call: TRBV28; d_call: TRBD2
cdr3_aa: CASSTGQYSNQPQHF; v_call: TRBV19; d_call: .
cdr3_aa: CASSIERYEQYF; v_call: TRBV19; d_call: .
cdr3_aa: CATSDPASYGYTF; v_call: TRBV24-1; d_call: .
cdr3_aa: CASSFPPRGAPGNNEQFF; v_call: TRBV5-1; d_call: .
cdr3_aa: CSARKGGGQGSYEQYF; v_call: TRBV20-1; d_call: TRBD1
cdr3_aa: CASSKTGAHNQPQHF; v_call: TRBV28; d_call: TRBD1
cdr3_aa: CASSQLRRVQGDTYEQYF; v_call: TRBV4-1; d_call: .
cdr3_aa: CASSLSPSGSPDTQYF; v_call: TRBV28; d_call: TRBD2
cdr3_aa: CASSPGRGQTEAFF; v_call: TRBV18; d_call: TRBD1
cdr3_aa: CASSLQTSGRHEQYF; v_call: TRBV6-1; d_call: TRBD2
cdr3_aa: CASSPNRGTDTQYF; v_call: TRBV7-8; d_call: .
cdr3_aa: CATGTSGTGEQYF; v_call: TRBV7-8; d_call: TRBD2
cdr3_aa: CASSSPSAYGTDTQYF; v_call: TRBV28; d_call: .